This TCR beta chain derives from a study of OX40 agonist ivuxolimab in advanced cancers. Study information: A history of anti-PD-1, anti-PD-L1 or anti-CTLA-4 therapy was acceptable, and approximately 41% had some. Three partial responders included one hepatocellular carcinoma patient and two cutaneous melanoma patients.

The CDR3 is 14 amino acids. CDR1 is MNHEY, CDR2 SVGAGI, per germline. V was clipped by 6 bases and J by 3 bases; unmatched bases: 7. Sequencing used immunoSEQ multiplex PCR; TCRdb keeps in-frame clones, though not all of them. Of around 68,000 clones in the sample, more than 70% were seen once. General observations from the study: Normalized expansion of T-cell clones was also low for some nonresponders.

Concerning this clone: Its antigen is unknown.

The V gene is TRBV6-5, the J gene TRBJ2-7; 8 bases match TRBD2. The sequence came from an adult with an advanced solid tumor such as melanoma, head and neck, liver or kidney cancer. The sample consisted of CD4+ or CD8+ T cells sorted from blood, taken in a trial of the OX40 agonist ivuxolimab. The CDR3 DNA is TGTGCCAGCAGGGCGGGGGGCTTCAACTACGAGCAGTACTTC. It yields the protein CASRAGGFNYEQYF.